This T cell receptor (beta chain) was documented in a study of blood T cell repertoires in COVID-19. Profiling relied on immunoSEQ multiplex PCR, and the TCRdb table lists in-frame clones only, not all of them. The sample records over 100,000 clones, approximately 84% being singletons. Per the germline V gene, CDR1 is KGHSH and CDR2 is LQKENI. The germline V and J ends were trimmed by 2 bases and 8 bases, with 15 bases remaining between them. The CDR3 consists of 14 residues. The clonotype comes from a middle-aged man with acute or convalescent COVID-19. The chain combines TRBV18 with TRBJ1-2; D perhaps matches TRBD1 (5 bases). The source material was peripheral blood. The CDR3 sequence: CASSPDRQGIGYTF. CDR3 DNA: TGTGCCAGCTCACCAGACCGCCAGGGAATCGGCTACACCTTC.